This entry lists 26 T cell receptor beta chains sequenced from one sample in a study of cytomegalovirus exposure and HLA in healthy donors. PCR was performed using 60 Vbeta and 13 Jbeta primers. Sequenced by immunoSEQ multiplex PCR; TCRdb stores in-frame clones only, minus some. The repertoire consists of more than 95,000 clones, with about 81% occurring once and the leading ten covering under 9.5%. What was sequenced was PBMCs. Every receptor here comes from a woman in her forties or fifties in good health and CMV-seropositive.

The rearrangement joins TRBV2 to TRBJ2-5; a weak D match, TRBD2 (5 bases). The germline CDR1 and CDR2 sequences are SNHLY and FYNNEI. This CDR3 has 14 amino acids. The V end was cut by 3 bases, the J end by 2 bases, with 10 bases between. In nucleotides, the CDR3 is TGTGCCAGCAGTGAGCGGAGGATACAAGAGACCCAGTACTTC. Translating it yields CASSERRIQETQYF.

The chain is built from TRBV7-9 and TRBJ2-7; 10 nucleotides agree with TRBD1. The germline V gene encodes CDR1 SEHNR and CDR2 FQNEAQ (reference sequence). V lost 1 base, J lost 3 bases, and 6 bases stayed unmatched. The CDR3 contains 16 residues. CDR3 sequence (DNA): TGTGCCAGCAGCTTAGATCCGGGACAGGGGCACTACGAGCAGTACTTC. It yields the protein CASSLDPGQGHYEQYF. Together with reference TRBV7-9 and TRBJ2-7, the CDR3 gives the full variable domain: DTGVSQNPRHKITKRGQNVTFRCDPISEHNRLYWYRQTLGQGPEFLTYFQNEAQLEKSRLLSDRFSAERPKGSFSTLEIQRTEQGDSAMYLCASSLDPGQGHYEQYFGPGTRLTVT.

J is TRBJ1-1 and V is TRBV5-1, with D perhaps TRBD1 (5 bases). This CDR3 has 16 residues. V lost 4 bases and J lost 0, with 16 bases in between. CDR1 and CDR2 (germline): SGHRS, YFSETQ. CDR3: CASSQQAIPMNTEAFF. CDR3 bases: TGCGCCAGCAGCCAACAGGCGATCCCAATGAACACTGAAGCTTTCTTT.

The chain is built from TRBV10-3 and TRBJ2-7; D uncertain. From germline, CDR1 is ENHRY and CDR2 SYGVKD. The CDR3 covers 12 residues. V was cut by 4 bases and J by 0 bases, with 4 bases left in between. CDR3 residues: CAISAGSYEQYF. CDR3 coding DNA: TGTGCCATCAGTGCCGGCTCCTACGAGCAGTACTTC.

The CDR3 DNA reads TGCGCCAGCAGGTCCACAGGGGGTCGAAACACCATATATTTT. As protein: CASRSTGGRNTIYF. This chain uses TRBV5-1 with TRBJ1-3; 8 bases line up with TRBD1. The germline V gene has CDR1 SGHRS and CDR2 YFSETQ. V was clipped by 5 bases and J by 5 bases; unmatched bases: 6. This CDR3 has 14 residues.

The CDR3: CASSWDTPNTGELFF. The CDR3 DNA is TGCGCCAGCAGCTGGGACACCCCGAACACCGGGGAGCTGTTTTTT. The genes are TRBV5-1 and TRBJ2-2; perhaps TRBD1 as D (6 bases). The germline V gene encodes CDR1 SGHRS and CDR2 YFSETQ. Deletions cut 3 bases from V and 0 bases from J, with 9 bases between. The CDR3 loop spans 15 amino acids.

The V call is TRBV2, the J call TRBJ2-4, with D possibly being TRBD2 (6 bases). Germline CDR1 SNHLY, CDR2 FYNNEI. V lost 6 bases and J lost 8, with 8 bases in between. The CDR3 sequence is 11 residues long. CDR3 in DNA: TGTGCCAGCAGCGGGGAGGACATTCAGTACTTC. This codes for CASSGEDIQYF.

This clone was observed at least ten times. The V gene is TRBV7-9, the J gene TRBJ1-6, with a tentative D call TRBD1 (6 bases). Trimming stripped 4 bases from V and 8 bases from J, with 15 bases between. The CDR3 is 15 residues long. The germline V gene has CDR1 SEHNR and CDR2 FQNEAQ (reference sequence). CDR3 DNA: TGTGCCAGCAGCTCCCAGGGGCAGGGGCATTCACCCCTCCACTTT. Its protein product is CASSSQGQGHSPLHF.

This sequence joins TRBV7-9 and TRBJ1-2, with D perhaps TRBD1 (5 bases). Germline lookup yields CDR1 SEHNR and CDR2 FQNEAQ (reference sequence). The CDR3 has 16 amino acids. Trimming removed 5 bases from V and 1 base from J, with 17 bases in between. Written as DNA, the CDR3 is TGTGCCAGCAGCCGAGGCTCGGGGGGAGGTAACTATGGCTACACCTTC. This encodes CASSRGSGGGNYGYTF. The full variable domain, its missing parts supplied by reference TRBV7-9 and TRBJ1-2, is DTGVSQNPRHKITKRGQNVTFRCDPISEHNRLYWYRQTLGQGPEFLTYFQNEAQLEKSRLLSDRFSAERPKGSFSTLEIQRTEQGDSAMYLCASSRGSGGGNYGYTFGSGTRLTVV.

The V and J genes are TRBV6-1 and TRBJ2-1, with 7 bases lining up with TRBD2. CDR3 length: 15 amino acids. CDR1 is MNHNS and CDR2 is SASEGT in the germline V gene. Trimming cost V 6 bases and J 2 bases; bases outside gene matches: 7. The chain's CDR3 is CASRLLAGAYNEQFF. CDR3 DNA: TGTGCCAGCAGATTGTTAGCGGGCGCCTACAATGAGCAGTTCTTC.

The rearrangement joins TRBV7-6 to TRBJ2-1, with 15 bases matching TRBD2. Germline values: CDR1 SGHVS, CDR2 FNYEAQ. The CDR3 spans 18 residues. The V segment lost 1 base and the J segment 7 bases; nucleotides outside the gene matches: 8. CDR3 protein: CASSLGTSGRAHFNEQFF. The CDR3 coding sequence is TGTGCCAGCAGCTTAGGGACTAGCGGGAGGGCCCATTTTAATGAGCAGTTCTTC.

V is TRBV27 and J is TRBJ2-2, with D maybe TRBD2 (6 bases). Between the trimmed V and J ends, which lost 8 bases and 7 bases, there was a span of 23 bases. Per the germline V gene, CDR1 is MNHEY and CDR2 is SMNVEV (reference sequence). The length of the CDR3 is 16 residues. CDR3 sequence: CASASAGRRVGGELFF. CDR3 nucleotide sequence: TGTGCCAGCGCGTCGGCGGGACGAAGGGTGGGCGGGGAGCTGTTTTTT.

This clone was seen once. This rearrangement joins TRBV5-1 to TRBJ2-6; 7 bases line up with TRBD1. The germline gives CDR1 SGHRS, CDR2 YFSETQ. This CDR3 comprises 15 residues. Trimming cost V 3 bases and J 2 bases; bases outside gene matches: 2. For the CDR3, the DNA is TGCGCCAGCAGCTCGACAGGGCCTGGGGCCAACGTCCTGACTTTC. Translation: CASSSTGPGANVLTF.

This chain connects TRBV18 to TRBJ1-2, with TRBD1 matching 7 bases. J lost 8 bases, V lost 5 bases, and 11 bases had no gene match. The CDR3 totals 14 residues. From germline, CDR1 is KGHSH and CDR2 LQKENI. CDR3 in amino acids: CASSSGQEGGGYTF. The DNA for the CDR3 is TGTGCCAGCTCATCAGGACAGGAGGGGGGCGGCTACACCTTC.

The V gene is TRBV4-2, the J gene TRBJ1-4; D is uncertain. CDR3 size: 16 residues. CDR1 is LGHNA, CDR2 YNFKEQ, per germline. Trimming removed 3 bases from V and 2 bases from J, with 13 bases in between. As DNA, the CDR3 is TGTGCCAGCAGCCAGTACCAGACACCCACTAATGAAAAACTGTTTTTT. This encodes CASSQYQTPTNEKLFF.

V and J are TRBV5-4 and TRBJ2-5; 7 nucleotides line up with TRBD1. CDR1 is SGHNT, CDR2 YYREEE, per germline (reference sequence). J was trimmed by 2 bases and V by 4 bases; bases with no gene match: 11. The CDR3 extends over 16 amino acids. CDR3 protein: CASSRNTGTDQETQYF. The DNA for the CDR3 is TGTGCCAGCAGCCGAAACACCGGGACAGATCAAGAGACCCAGTACTTC.

The V gene is TRBV4-3, the J gene TRBJ2-5; D perhaps matches TRBD2 (7 bases). TRBJ2-7 matches the DNA end more closely, so the J call is doubtful. The CDR3 totals 15 residues. CDR1 and CDR2 (germline): LGHNA, YSLEER. The CDR3 sequence: CASSRGRESSYEQYF. Written as DNA, the CDR3 is TGCGCCAGCAGCCGGGGGCGGGAGAGCTCCTACGAGCAGTACTTC.

As concerns this clone: Distinct nucleotide sequences in the sample also encode this CDR3. V and J are TRBV2 and TRBJ2-5; 10 nucleotides agree with TRBD1. The CDR3 has 15 residues. Germline V gene data show CDR1 as SNHLY and CDR2 as FYNNEI. V shed 1 base, J shed 9 bases, and the junction held 8 bases outside the gene matches. This CDR3 is CASSEEGQGTGAQYF. The CDR3 DNA sequence: TGTGCCAGCAGTGAAGAGGGACAGGGGACAGGGGCCCAGTACTTC.

The chain carries TRBV6-5 and TRBJ1-6; 10 nucleotides line up with TRBD1. There are 11 residues in the CDR3. Germline V CDR1 and CDR2: MNHEY, SVGAGI. Trimming took 6 bases from V and 14 from J; bases not matched to a gene: 1. The CDR3 nucleotides are TGTGCCAGCAGGGACAGGGGGTCCCTCCACTTT. Protein product: CASRDRGSLHF.

This clone came up a few times. The genes are TRBV10-3 and TRBJ1-2; D may be TRBD1 (5 bases). The V and J ends lost 7 bases and 8 bases respectively, with 14 bases between them. CDR3 size: 12 residues. CDR1 and CDR2 from the germline V gene are ENHRY and SYGVKD. CDR3 DNA: TGTGCCATCACCGATGGGGGGAGCGGCTACACCTTC. It yields the protein CAITDGGSGYTF.

Concerning this clone itself: At one end, the junction sequence differs from germline, possibly due to a read error. The rearrangement joins TRBV7-7 to TRBJ2-5; 7 nucleotides line up with TRBD2. Germline CDR1 and CDR2: SSHAT and FNYEAQ (reference sequence). CDR3 length equals 15 residues. CDR3 in DNA: TGTGCTAGCAGCTTGACGACTAGCCTCCAAGAGACCCAGTACTTC. It yields the protein CASSLTTSLQETQYF.

This clone has only a few counts. The chain recombines TRBV21-1 with TRBJ1-4. TRBV21-1 counts as a pseudogene. The CDR3 covers 13 residues. CDR3 bases: TGTGCCAGCCTCCGGGTCGGGTCTGAAAAACTGTTTTTT. Its translation is CASLRVGSEKLFF.

The chain carries TRBV7-8 and TRBJ2-7; tentative D call: TRBD2 (5 bases). The CDR3 runs 16 residues. The V end lost 5 bases, the J end lost 1 base, and 18 bases lay between the germline ends. Germline lookup yields CDR1 SGHVS and CDR2 FQNEAQ. CDR3: CASSARRAVPSYEQYF. The CDR3 DNA sequence: TGTGCCAGCAGCGCAAGGCGAGCGGTACCATCCTACGAGCAGTACTTC.

This chain links TRBV18 with TRBJ1-2, with TRBD1 matching over 9 bases. The V segment lost 2 bases and the J segment 3 bases; nucleotides outside the gene matches: 4. CDR3 length: 15 amino acids. Germline V lookup: CDR1 KGHSH, CDR2 LQKENI. In DNA form, the CDR3 reads TGTGCCAGCTCACCAGGGACAGGGTATCACTATGGCTACACCTTC. Translating it yields CASSPGTGYHYGYTF.

V and J are TRBV4-1 and TRBJ2-3, with 7 bases identical to TRBD1. The CDR3 has 14 amino acids. The V gene's germline CDR1 is MGHRA and CDR2 YSYEKL. V shed 0 bases, J shed 4 bases, and the junction held 1 base outside the gene matches. The CDR3 coding sequence is TGCGCCAGCAGCCAAGAGGGACAGTCAGATACGCAGTATTTT. Its translation: CASSQEGQSDTQYF.

V is TRBV7-9 and J is TRBJ2-1, with D possibly matching TRBD2 (7 bases). CDR3 size: 17 residues. The germline V gene has CDR1 SEHNR and CDR2 FQNEAQ (reference sequence). V was clipped by 0 bases and J by 8 bases, with 20 bases between them. This CDR3 is CASSLAIRGGGIDEQFF. The CDR3 nucleotides read TGTGCCAGCAGCTTAGCCATTAGGGGGGGTGGAATTGATGAGCAGTTCTTC. Complete variable domain (other parts from reference TRBV7-9 and TRBJ2-1): DTGVSQNPRHKITKRGQNVTFRCDPISEHNRLYWYRQTLGQGPEFLTYFQNEAQLEKSRLLSDRFSAERPKGSFSTLEIQRTEQGDSAMYLCASSLAIRGGGIDEQFFGPGTRLTVL.